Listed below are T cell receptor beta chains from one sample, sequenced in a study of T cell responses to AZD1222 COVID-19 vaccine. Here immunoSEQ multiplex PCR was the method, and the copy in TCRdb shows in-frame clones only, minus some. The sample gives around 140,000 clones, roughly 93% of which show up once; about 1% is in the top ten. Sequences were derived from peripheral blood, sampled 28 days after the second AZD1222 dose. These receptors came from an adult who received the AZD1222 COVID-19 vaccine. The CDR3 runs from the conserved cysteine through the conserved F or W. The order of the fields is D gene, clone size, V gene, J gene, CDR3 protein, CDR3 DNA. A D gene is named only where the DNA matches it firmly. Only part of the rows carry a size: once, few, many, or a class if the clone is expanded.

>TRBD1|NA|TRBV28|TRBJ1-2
CASNAQGISVWYGYTF
TGTGCCAGCAACGCACAGGGGATTTCAGTTTGGTATGGCTACACCTTC
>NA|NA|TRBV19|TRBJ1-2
CASSNTGQSMANTF
TGTGCCAGTAGTAACACAGGACAATCTATGGCTAACACCTTC
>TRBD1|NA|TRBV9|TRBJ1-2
CASSPQPGQGYLNYGYTF
TGTGCCAGCAGCCCTCAGCCGGGACAGGGATACCTAAACTATGGCTACACCTTC
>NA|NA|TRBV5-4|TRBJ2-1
CASSLVGGDEQFF
TGTGCCAGCAGCTTGGTAGGCGGGGATGAGCAGTTCTTC
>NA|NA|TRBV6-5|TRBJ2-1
CASRTSGIYNEQFF
TGTGCCAGCAGGACCTCCGGGATCTACAATGAGCAGTTCTTC
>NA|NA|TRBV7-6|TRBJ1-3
CASSLMVSHSGNTIYF
TGTGCCAGCAGCTTAATGGTCTCTCACTCTGGAAACACCATATATTTT
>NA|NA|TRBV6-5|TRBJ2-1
CASTGTSVDEQFF
TGTGCCAGCACAGGGACTTCCGTGGATGAGCAGTTCTTC
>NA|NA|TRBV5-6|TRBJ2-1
CASSLPAAYNEQFF
TGTGCCAGCAGCTTGCCAGCAGCCTACAATGAGCAGTTCTTC
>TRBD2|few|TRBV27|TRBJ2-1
CASRPGGTSYNEQFF
TGTGCCAGCAGGCCGGGGGGAACCTCCTACAATGAGCAGTTCTTC
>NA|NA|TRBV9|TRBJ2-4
CASSVGPNKAKNIQYF
TGTGCCAGCAGCGTCGGGCCAAATAAAGCCAAAAACATTCAGTACTTC
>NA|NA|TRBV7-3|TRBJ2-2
CASNNPLNTGELFF
TGTGCCAGCAATAATCCCCTGAACACCGGGGAGCTGTTTTTT
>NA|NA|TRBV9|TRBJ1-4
CASSLRGGNEKLFF
TGTGCCAGCAGCCTAAGAGGCGGGAATGAAAAACTGTTTTTT
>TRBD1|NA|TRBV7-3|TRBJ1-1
CASSFQGGGTEAFF
TGTGCCAGCAGCTTCCAGGGGGGAGGGACTGAAGCTTTCTTT
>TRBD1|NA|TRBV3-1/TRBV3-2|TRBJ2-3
CASSQWVGGRADTQYF
TGTGCCAGCAGCCAATGGGTAGGGGGCCGTGCAGATACGCAGTATTTT
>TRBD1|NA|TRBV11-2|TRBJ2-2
CASSHSRQGANTGELFF
TGTGCCAGCAGCCACAGTCGACAGGGCGCGAACACCGGGGAGCTGTTTTTT
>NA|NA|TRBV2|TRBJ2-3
CASSVVVSTDTQYF
TGTGCCAGCAGTGTTGTAGTCAGCACAGATACGCAGTATTTT
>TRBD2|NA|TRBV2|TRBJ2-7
CASSGRTSGSSYEQYF
TGTGCCAGCAGTGGTCGGACTAGCGGGAGTTCATACGAGCAGTACTTC
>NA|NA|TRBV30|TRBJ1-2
CAWSGLQGSGYTF
TGTGCCTGGAGTGGACTACAGGGCTCAGGCTACACCTTC
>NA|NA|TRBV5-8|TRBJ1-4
CASSLGGTNEKLFF
TGTGCCAGCAGCTTGGGGGGAACTAATGAAAAACTGTTTTTT
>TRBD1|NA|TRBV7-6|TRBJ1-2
CASSVTGDRYDYGYTF
TGTGCCAGCAGCGTTACCGGGGACAGATATGACTATGGCTACACCTTC
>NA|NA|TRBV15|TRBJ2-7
CATGGRSSYEQYF
TGTGCCACGGGGGGGCGAAGCTCCTACGAGCAGTACTTC
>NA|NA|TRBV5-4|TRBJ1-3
CASSFTGSRNTIYF
TGTGCCAGCAGCTTCACGGGGAGTAGAAACACCATATATTTT
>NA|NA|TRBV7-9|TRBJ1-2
CASSLVDLYGYTF
TGTGCCAGCAGCTTGGTAGATCTCTATGGCTACACCTTC
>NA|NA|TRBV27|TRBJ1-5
CATGWGGDQPQHF
TGTGCCACAGGGTGGGGTGGGGATCAGCCCCAGCATTTT